These 12 T cell receptor beta chains share one sample of origin, sequenced in a study of CD4+ T cells in melanoma. Assay: immunoSEQ multiplex PCR; the TCRdb copy retains only in-frame clones and omits some. The repertoire holds more than 9,500 clones, roughly two thirds seen once, with roughly 21% in the top ten. Sequenced material: peripheral blood. The receptor source for this set is a human donor with melanoma.

The chain carries TRBV4-2 and TRBJ1-1; D is ambiguous. The CDR3 is made up of 13 amino acids. The germline gives CDR1 LGHNA, CDR2 YNFKEQ. With 1 base removed from V and 9 bases from J, the gap between germline ends came to 12 bases. CDR3: CASSQVTTIKAFF. Written as DNA, the CDR3 is TGTGCCAGCAGCCAAGTTACCACGATAAAAGCTTTCTTT.

The rearrangement links TRBV9 to TRBJ2-3; 7 nucleotides line up with TRBD2. The CDR3 totals 15 residues. The junction had 7 bases not matched to a gene; V was cut back by 3 bases and J by 3 bases. Germline V gene data show CDR1 as SGDLS and CDR2 as YYNGEE. As DNA, the CDR3 is TGTGCCAGCAGCGACGGGGGGAACACAACAGATACGCAGTATTTT. This gives the protein CASSDGGNTTDTQYF. The variable domain in full, with the rest retrieved from reference TRBV9 and TRBJ2-3, is DSGVTQTPKHLITATGQRVTLRCSPRSGDLSVYWYQQSLDQGLQFLIQYYNGEERAKGNILERFSAQQFPDLHSELNLSSLELGDSALYFCASSDGGNTTDTQYFGPGTRLTVL.

The V and J genes are TRBV27 and TRBJ2-7, with D tentatively TRBD1 or TRBD2 (7 bases each). The CDR3 spans 17 residues. Germline CDR1 is MNHEY and CDR2 is SMNVEV (reference sequence). Trimming stripped 4 bases from V and 2 bases from J, with 21 bases between. The CDR3 sequence: CASSYRGIPGGAYEQYF. In DNA form, the CDR3 reads TGTGCCAGCAGTTACAGGGGTATACCGGGGGGAGCCTACGAGCAGTACTTC.

The chain carries TRBV19 and TRBJ2-5; D is tentatively TRBD1 or TRBD2 (5 bases each). This CDR3 region has 14 residues. Trimming stripped 6 bases from V and 5 bases from J, with 16 bases between. CDR1 is LNHDA, CDR2 SQIVND, per germline (reference sequence). The CDR3 is CASSHEGRLETQYF. The CDR3 nucleotides are TGTGCCAGTAGCCATGAGGGGCGTCTTGAGACCCAGTACTTC.

The V call is TRBV6-5, the J call TRBJ1-2; tentatively, D is TRBD1 (5 bases). The CDR3 runs 13 residues. Germline V gene lookup returns CDR1 MNHEY and CDR2 SVGAGI. V dropped 5 bases and J dropped 7 bases, with 14 bases sitting between them. The CDR3 is CASSRTFRGGYTF. The CDR3 nucleotides read TGTGCCAGCAGTCGGACGTTTAGGGGTGGCTACACCTTC.

This chain links TRBV7-2 with TRBJ2-2; 8 bases match TRBD2. Looked up from germline, CDR1 is SGHTA and CDR2 is FQGNSA. The CDR3 covers 15 residues. V shed 2 bases and J 5 bases; nucleotides not matched to a gene: 4. Here the CDR3 reads CASSLRVAGTGELFF. The CDR3 DNA follows: TGTGCCAGCAGCTTACGCGTAGCGGGGACCGGGGAGCTGTTTTTT. The full variable domain, rest sourced from reference TRBV7-2 and TRBJ2-2, is GAGVSQSPSNKVTEKGKDVELRCDPISGHTALYWYRQSLGQGLEFLIYFQGNSAPDKSGLPSDRFSAERTGGSVSTLTIQRTQQEDSAVYLCASSLRVAGTGELFFGEGSRLTVL.

In DNA form, the CDR3 reads TGTGCCAGCAGCCAAGGACAGGCTGCAACTAATGAAAAACTGTTTTTT. This gives the protein CASSQGQAATNEKLFF. J is TRBJ1-4 and V is TRBV7-9, with 7 bases aligning to TRBD1. CDR3 length: 16 amino acids. The ends lost 5 bases at V and 0 bases at J; junction bases unmatched: 6. The V gene's germline CDR1 is SEHNR and CDR2 FQNEAQ (reference sequence).

The rearrangement joins TRBV7-2 to TRBJ2-3, with no clear D. CDR1 and CDR2 from the germline V gene are SGHTA and FQGNSA. Trimming shortened V by 6 bases and J by 3 bases, and 13 bases separated the two germline ends. The CDR3 spans 14 residues. The CDR3 nucleotides read TGTGCCAGCAGGCCTGGTCGGCAAACAGATACGCAGTATTTT. Its translation: CASRPGRQTDTQYF.

This clone appeared once. The CDR3 loop is CASNLDRGQTQYF. DNA for the CDR3: TGTGCCAGCAATCTTGACAGGGGACAGACCCAGTACTTC. The chain links TRBV6-1 to TRBJ2-5; 8 bases align to TRBD1. Germline V gene lookup returns CDR1 MNHNS and CDR2 SASEGT. With 7 bases clipped from V and 6 bases from J, the junction kept 7 bases outside the gene matches. The CDR3 loop spans 13 amino acids.

The chain links TRBV11-1 to TRBJ1-3, with D perhaps TRBD1 (6 bases). Trimming removed 8 bases from V and 4 bases from J, with 21 bases in between. This CDR3 has 16 amino acids. Germline-derived CDR1 and CDR2 are SGHAT and FQDESV (reference sequence). The CDR3 region has the DNA TGTGCCAGCGGCACGACAGGACGTGGGAGAGGAAACACCATATATTTT. It translates to CASGTTGRGRGNTIYF.

This chain connects TRBV18 to TRBJ1-4, with no clear D. The V and J ends lost 3 bases and 0 bases respectively, with 8 bases between them. CDR1 is KGHSH and CDR2 is LQKENI in the germline V gene. CDR3 length: 15 amino acids. CDR3 sequence: CASSPDGSTNEKLFF. CDR3 bases: TGTGCCAGCTCACCCGACGGATCAACTAATGAAAAACTGTTTTTT.

The rearrangement links TRBV5-1 to TRBJ2-3; TRBD2 aligns across 8 bases. The CDR3 is made up of 12 amino acids. V lost 4 bases to trimming and J lost 5 bases; unmatched junction nucleotides: 0. From germline, CDR1 is SGHRS and CDR2 YFSETQ. The CDR3 bases are TGCGCCAGCAGCAGCGGGGGAGATACGCAGTATTTT. It translates to CASSSGGDTQYF.